This TCR beta chain was identified during a study of tumor and adjacent non-tumor tissue in lung cancer. Study findings and constraints: Patients with more diverse tumor TCRs had worse survival. TCR diversity was significantly greater in tumor than normal lung tissue. Top 100 clones took a larger repertoire share in normal lung.

The CDR3 totals 11 residues, both ends included. Germline V gene sequence: CDR1 MDHEN, CDR2 SYDVKM. As regards this clonotype: The antigen remains unidentified. A much larger clone differs by one base, so this may be a read error. The CDR3 end shows no conserved phenylalanine or tryptophan, and so a read error is likely. It is unclear where the CDR3 begins or ends on the DNA, so no DNA is shown, and the CDR3 is as TCRdb lists it.

The template was RNA from unsorted bulk tissue. The normal lung tissue was taken more than 3 cm from the tumor edge. Chemotherapy-naive patients with new lung cancer underwent thoracic surgery in China, August–late 2014. A modified ARM-PCR protocol with three rounds of nested PCR amplified TCRbeta. One entry per CDR3 protein results from TCRdb running MiXCR on the multiplex PCR reads. The sample has 40,000 to 55,000 distinct CDR3 sequences, about 70% seen once; the top ten hold 20% to 25%. The V and J genes are TRBV28 and TRBJ1-2; the table assigns TRBD1, which was not confirmed against the DNA. The clonotype originates from a woman aged 55 to 70 with non-small cell lung cancer. The sequenced material came from distant non-tumor lung tissue. CDR3 in amino acids: CASSLEGRGTS.